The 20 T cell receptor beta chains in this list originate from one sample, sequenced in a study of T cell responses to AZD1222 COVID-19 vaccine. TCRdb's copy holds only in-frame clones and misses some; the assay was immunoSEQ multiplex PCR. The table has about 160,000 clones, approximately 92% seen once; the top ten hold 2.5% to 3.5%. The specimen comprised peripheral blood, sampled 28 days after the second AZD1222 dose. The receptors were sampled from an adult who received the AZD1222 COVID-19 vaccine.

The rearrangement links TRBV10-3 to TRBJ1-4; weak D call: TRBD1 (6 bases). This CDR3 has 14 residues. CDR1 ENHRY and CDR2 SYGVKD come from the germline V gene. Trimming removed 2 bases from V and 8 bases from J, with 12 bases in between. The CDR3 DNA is TGTGCCATCAGTGAGACCACAGGGAACGAAAAACTGTTTTTT. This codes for CAISETTGNEKLFF.

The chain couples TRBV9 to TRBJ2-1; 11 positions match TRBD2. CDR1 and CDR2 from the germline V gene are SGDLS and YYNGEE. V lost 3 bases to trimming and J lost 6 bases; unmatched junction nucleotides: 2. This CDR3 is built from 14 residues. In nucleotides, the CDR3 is TGTGCCAGCAGCGCTACTAGCGGGAGCAATGAGCAGTTCTTC. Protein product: CASSATSGSNEQFF.

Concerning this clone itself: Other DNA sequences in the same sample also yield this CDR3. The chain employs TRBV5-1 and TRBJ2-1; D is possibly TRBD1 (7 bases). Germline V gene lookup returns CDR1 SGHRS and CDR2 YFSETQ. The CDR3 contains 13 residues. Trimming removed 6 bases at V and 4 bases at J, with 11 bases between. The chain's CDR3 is CASTRDSYNEQFF. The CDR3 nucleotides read TGCGCCAGCACGCGGGACAGTTACAATGAGCAGTTCTTC.

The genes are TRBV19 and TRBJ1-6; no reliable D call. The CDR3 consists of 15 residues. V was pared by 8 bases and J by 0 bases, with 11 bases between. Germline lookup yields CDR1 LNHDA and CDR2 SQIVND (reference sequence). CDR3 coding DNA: TGTGCCAGTGGGTCGGGGAGCTCCTATAATTCACCCCTCCACTTT. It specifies CASGSGSSYNSPLHF. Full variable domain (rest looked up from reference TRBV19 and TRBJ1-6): DGGITQSPKYLFRKEGQNVTLSCEQNLNHDAMYWYRQDPGQGLRLIYYSQIVNDFQKGDIAEGYSVSREKKESFPLTVTSAQKNPTAFYLCASGSGSSYNSPLHFGNGTRLTVT.

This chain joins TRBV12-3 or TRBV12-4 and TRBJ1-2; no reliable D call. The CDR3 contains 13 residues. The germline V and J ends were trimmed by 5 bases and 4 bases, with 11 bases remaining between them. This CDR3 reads CASSRVRGYGYTF. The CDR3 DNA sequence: TGTGCCAGCAGTAGGGTTCGCGGCTATGGCTACACCTTC.

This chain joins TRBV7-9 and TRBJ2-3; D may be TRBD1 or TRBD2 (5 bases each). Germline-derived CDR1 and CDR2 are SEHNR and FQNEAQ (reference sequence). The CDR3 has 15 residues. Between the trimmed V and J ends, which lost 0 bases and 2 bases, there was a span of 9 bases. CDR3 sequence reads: CASSLAGATTDTQYF. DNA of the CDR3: TGTGCCAGCAGCTTAGCCGGGGCAACCACAGATACGCAGTATTTT.

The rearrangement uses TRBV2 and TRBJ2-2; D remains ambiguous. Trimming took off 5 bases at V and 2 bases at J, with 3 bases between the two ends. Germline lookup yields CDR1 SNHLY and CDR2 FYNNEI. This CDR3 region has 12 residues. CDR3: CASSLNTGELFF. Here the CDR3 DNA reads TGTGCCAGCAGTTTAAACACCGGGGAGCTGTTTTTT.

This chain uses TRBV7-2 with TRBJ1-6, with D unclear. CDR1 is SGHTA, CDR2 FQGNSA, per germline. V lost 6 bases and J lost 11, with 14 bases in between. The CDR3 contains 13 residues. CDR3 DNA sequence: TGTGCCAGCAGACATGTATTCGACCCACCCCTCCACTTT. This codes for CASRHVFDPPLHF.

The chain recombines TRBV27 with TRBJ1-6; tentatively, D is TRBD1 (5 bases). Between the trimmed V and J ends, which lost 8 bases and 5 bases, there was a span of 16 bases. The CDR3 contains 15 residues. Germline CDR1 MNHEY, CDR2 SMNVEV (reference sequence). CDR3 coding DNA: TGTGCCAGCGCCCACCCCTCAGGGAATAATTCACCCCTCCACTTT. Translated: CASAHPSGNNSPLHF.

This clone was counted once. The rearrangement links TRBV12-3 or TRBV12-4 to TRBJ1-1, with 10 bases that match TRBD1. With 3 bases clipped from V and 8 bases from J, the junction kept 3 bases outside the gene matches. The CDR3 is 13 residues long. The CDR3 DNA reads TGTGCCAGCAGTTTCACGGGACAGGGGGAAGCTTTCTTT. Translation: CASSFTGQGEAFF.

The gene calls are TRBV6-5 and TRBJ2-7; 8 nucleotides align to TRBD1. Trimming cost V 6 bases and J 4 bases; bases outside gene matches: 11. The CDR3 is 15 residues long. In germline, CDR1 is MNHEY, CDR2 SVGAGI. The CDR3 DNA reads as TGTGCCAGCAGACCGGGACAGGTATCGGGGTACGAGCAGTACTTC. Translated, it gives CASRPGQVSGYEQYF.

The CDR3 loop is CASSLGTSAGPYNEQFF. The CDR3 coding sequence is TGCGCCAGCAGCTTGGGGACTTCAGCGGGGCCCTACAATGAGCAGTTCTTC. V is TRBV5-1 and J is TRBJ2-1; 7 bases agree with TRBD2. The CDR3 has 17 amino acids. The V and J ends lost 0 bases and 2 bases, in that order; junction bases with no gene match: 8. CDR1 and CDR2 (germline): SGHRS, YFSETQ. The whole variable domain, filled in from reference TRBV5-1 and TRBJ2-1, reads KAGVTQTPRYLIKTRGQQVTLSCSPISGHRSVSWYQQTPGQGLQFLFEYFSETQRNKGNFPGRFSGRQFSNSRSEMNVSTLELGDSALYLCASSLGTSAGPYNEQFFGPGTRLTVL.

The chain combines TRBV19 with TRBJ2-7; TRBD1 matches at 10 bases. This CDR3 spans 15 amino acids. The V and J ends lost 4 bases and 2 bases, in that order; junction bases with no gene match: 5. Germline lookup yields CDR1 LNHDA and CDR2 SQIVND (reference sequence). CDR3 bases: TGTGCCAGTAGTAGCTGGGGACAGGGGCCCTACGAGCAGTACTTC. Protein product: CASSSWGQGPYEQYF.

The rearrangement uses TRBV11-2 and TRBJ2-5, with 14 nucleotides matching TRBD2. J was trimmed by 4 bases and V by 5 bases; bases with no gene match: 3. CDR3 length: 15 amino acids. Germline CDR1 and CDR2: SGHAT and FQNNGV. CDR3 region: CASSGGLAGGETQYF. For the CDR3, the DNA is TGTGCCAGCAGCGGCGGACTAGCGGGAGGAGAGACCCAGTACTTC.

CDR3: CASSLHQETQYF. CDR3 bases: TGTGCCAGCAGCCTGCACCAAGAGACCCAGTACTTC. The J gene is TRBJ2-5, the V gene TRBV3-1 (or the pseudogene TRBV3-2); no clear D. Germline CDR1 is LGHDT and CDR2 is YNNKEL (reference sequence). CDR3 length: 12 amino acids. Trimming took 4 bases from V and 0 from J, leaving 3 bases between them.

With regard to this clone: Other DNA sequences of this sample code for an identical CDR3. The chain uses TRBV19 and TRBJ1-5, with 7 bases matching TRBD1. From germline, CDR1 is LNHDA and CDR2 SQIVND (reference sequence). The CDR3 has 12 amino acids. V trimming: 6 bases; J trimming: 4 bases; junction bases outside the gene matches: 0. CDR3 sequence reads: CASRTGNQPQHF. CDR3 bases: TGTGCCAGTAGGACAGGGAATCAGCCCCAGCATTTT.

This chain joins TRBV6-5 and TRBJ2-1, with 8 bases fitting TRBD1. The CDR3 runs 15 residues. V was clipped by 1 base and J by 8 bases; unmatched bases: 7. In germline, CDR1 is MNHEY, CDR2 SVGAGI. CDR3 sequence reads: CASSYWQGAPYEQFF. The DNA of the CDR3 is TGTGCCAGCAGTTACTGGCAGGGGGCGCCCTATGAGCAGTTCTTC.

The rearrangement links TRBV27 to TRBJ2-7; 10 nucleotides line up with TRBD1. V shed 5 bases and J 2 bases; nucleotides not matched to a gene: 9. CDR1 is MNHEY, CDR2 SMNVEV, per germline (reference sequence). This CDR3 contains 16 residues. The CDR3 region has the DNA TGTGCCAGCAGTCAAGCTCCGGGACAGGGGACCTACGAGCAGTACTTC. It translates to CASSQAPGQGTYEQYF.

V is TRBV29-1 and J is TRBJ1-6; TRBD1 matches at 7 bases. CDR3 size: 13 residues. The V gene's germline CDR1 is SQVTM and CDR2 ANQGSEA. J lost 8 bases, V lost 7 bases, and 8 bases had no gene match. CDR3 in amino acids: CSAGTDLDSPLHF. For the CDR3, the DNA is TGCAGCGCGGGGACAGATCTGGATTCACCCCTCCACTTT.

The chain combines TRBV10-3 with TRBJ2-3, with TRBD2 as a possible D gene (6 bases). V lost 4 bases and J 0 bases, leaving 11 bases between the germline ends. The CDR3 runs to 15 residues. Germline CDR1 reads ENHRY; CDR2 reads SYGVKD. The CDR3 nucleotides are TGTGCCATCAGTGGGTGGGGGACTAGCACAGATACGCAGTATTTT. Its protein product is CAISGWGTSTDTQYF.